This T cell receptor (beta chain) was retrieved from a study of post-analysis software for immune sequencing data. Study-wide results and limits: Patients showed TRBV5-6, TRBV5-1 and TRBV20-1 among roughly five TRBV segments more frequent than in controls.

The CDR3 length is 15 residues. The germline CDR1 and CDR2 sequences are PRHDT and FYEKMQ (reference sequence). V was clipped by 1 base and J by 13 bases; unmatched bases: 12. TCR beta cDNA libraries had unique molecular identifiers. TCRdb used MiXCR to reprocess the PCR reads, holding one entry per CDR3 protein. Of around 190,000 distinct CDR3 sequences listed, roughly 30% were seen once; the top ten hold roughly 3.4%. To note about this clonotype: Antigen unknown.

Sequencing was done on a sample of blood. The sequence derives from a girl under 18 with multiple sclerosis. The chain joins TRBV13 to TRBJ1-2, with 10 bases matching TRBD1. Here the CDR3 reads CASSLEGDRGPAGTF. In DNA, the CDR3 is TGTGCCAGCAGCTTAGAGGGGGACAGGGGCCCGGCTGGCACCTTC.